This T cell receptor beta chain emerged from a study of T cells expressing NK-cell markers. TCRdb reprocessed the 5' RACE reads and keeps a single row for each CDR3 protein, giving no DNA. Across around 470,000 distinct CDR3 sequences, the top ten clones capture over 1.3% of the sample. Germline V gene data show CDR1 as MGHDK and CDR2 as SYGVNS. The CDR3 spans 16 residues. The sample was blood T cells: a sorted CD56 or NKG2C T cell subset, CD4+ or CD8+ T cells, or bulk PBMC T cells (not recorded which). This clonotype was sampled from a woman between 50 and 59 years old in good health. The chain combines TRBV25-1 with TRBJ1-2; TCRdb returns TRBD1, unconfirmable since there is no DNA. CDR3: CASSESGGARPYGYTF.